This T cell receptor (beta chain) was sequenced for a study of graft-versus-host responses after intestinal transplantation. Study overall: Isolated intestinal, liver-intestinal, or multivisceral transplants were what recipients had. All recipients were given anti-thymocyte globulin induction, and tacrolimus and steroids were then administered for approximately 3 years.

About this clone itself: The target antigen is unknown.

The CDR3 is made up of 18 amino acids. Germline V gives CDR1 SGHTA, CDR2 FQGNSA. Deletions cut 2 bases from V and 5 bases from J, with 25 bases between. Sequenced by immunoSEQ multiplex PCR; TCRdb stores in-frame clones only, minus some. This sample has some 90,000 clones; around 90% occur once, and the top ten carry around 0.38%. This chain uses TRBV7-2 with TRBJ2-7, with unresolved D. The sample in question was unstimulated CD8+ T cells sorted from spleen or lymph node cells, obtained before transplant. This clonotype originated in a human donor who was the organ donor for an intestinal transplant. The CDR3: CASSLFADVVSRFDEQYF. CDR3 DNA: TGTGCCAGCAGCTTATTCGCCGATGTAGTGTCACGATTCGACGAGCAGTACTTC.